This T cell receptor (beta chain) was sequenced for a study of cytomegalovirus exposure and HLA in healthy donors. The V gene's germline CDR1 is SGHRS and CDR2 YFSETQ. This CDR3 spans 15 amino acids. V was pared by 4 bases and J by 3 bases, with 17 bases between. Only in-frame clones appear in the TCRdb table, and some are missing; sequencing was by immunoSEQ multiplex PCR. This repertoire shows 150,000 to 200,000 clones, 75% to 95% found once; its top ten account for around 2.7%. The chain is built from TRBV5-1 and TRBJ2-7, with a weak D call TRBD1 (5 bases). The origin of this receptor is a woman under 30 in good health and CMV-seropositive. The sequencing input was PBMCs. The CDR3: CASSLGQGSYYEQYF. In nucleotides, the CDR3 is TGCGCCAGCAGCCTGGGGCAGGGTTCTTACTACGAGCAGTACTTC.